The T cell receptor (beta chain) described here comes from a study of blood T cells in healthy people across ages. Donors each provided 7.5 to 10 milliliters of peripheral blood. The authors ran a second PCR of 7 to 11 cycles using a sample-barcoded 5' primer and a J-beta primer mix. A template-switch adaptor with 12 random nucleotides tagged each cDNA molecule. TCRdb analysed the 5' RACE reads with MiXCR anew, one entry per CDR3 protein. Here the sample spans under 1 million distinct CDR3 sequences, roughly 44% being singletons. The table lists this clonotype with a few counts. The antigen remains unidentified. This CDR3 region has 13 residues. J gave up 5 bases and V 7 bases, and 6 bases lay outside the gene matches. In germline, CDR1 is MNHNS, CDR2 SASEGT. Overall study findings and caveats: TCR beta diversity, measured per million T cells, fell in a roughly linear way with age.

This sequence originates from a man aged 55 to 70 in good health. V gene TRBV6-1 combines with J gene TRBJ1-1; 8 nucleotides align to TRBD1. The specimen sequenced was blood. The CDR3 here is CASIDRGGTEAFF. CDR3 sequence (DNA): TGTGCCAGCATTGACAGGGGAGGAACTGAAGCTTTCTTT.